These 2 T cell receptor beta chains came from one sample sequenced in a study of T cells in Graves' hyperthyroidism and ophthalmopathy. It was RNA transcripts that yielded the amplified TCR beta CDR3 regions. The HTBI primer set was used in a first-round RT-PCR of the TCR CDR3. TCRdb used MiXCR to reprocess the multiplex PCR reads, holding one entry per CDR3 protein. The sample has 300,000 to 350,000 distinct CDR3 sequences, 18% seen once. Input material: blood. The receptors derive from a woman aged 50 to 65 with Graves' hyperthyroidism.

The chain links TRBV30 to TRBJ2-7, with D tentatively TRBD1 (6 bases). Trimming took 4 bases from V and 3 from J, leaving 10 bases between them. Germline lookup yields CDR1 GTSNPN and CDR2 SVGIG (reference sequence). CDR3 size: 12 residues. The CDR3 nucleotides read TGTGCCTGGATTCGGACAGTCTACGAGCAGTACGTC. Its translation is CAWIRTVYEQYV.

In its sample, this clonotype was seen a few times. This chain connects TRBV28 to TRBJ2-7; 7 nucleotides align to TRBD1. The germline V gene has CDR1 MDHEN and CDR2 SYDVKM. The CDR3 totals 15 residues. J lost 2 bases, V lost 4 bases, and 8 bases had no gene match. The CDR3 loop is CASSSTGVYPYEQYF. The DNA for the CDR3 is TGTGCCAGCAGTTCTACAGGGGTATACCCCTACGAGCAGTACTTC.